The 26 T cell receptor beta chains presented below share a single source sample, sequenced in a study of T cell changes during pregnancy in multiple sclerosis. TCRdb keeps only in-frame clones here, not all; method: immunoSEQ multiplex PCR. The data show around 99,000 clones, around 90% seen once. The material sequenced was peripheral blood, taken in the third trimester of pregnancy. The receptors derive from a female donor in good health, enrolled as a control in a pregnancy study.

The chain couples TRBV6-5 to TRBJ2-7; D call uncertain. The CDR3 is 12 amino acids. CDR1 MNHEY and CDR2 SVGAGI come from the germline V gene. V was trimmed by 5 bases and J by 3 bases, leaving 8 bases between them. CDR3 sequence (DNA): TGTGCCAGCAGTAGGTCGGGCTACGAGCAGTACTTC. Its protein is CASSRSGYEQYF.

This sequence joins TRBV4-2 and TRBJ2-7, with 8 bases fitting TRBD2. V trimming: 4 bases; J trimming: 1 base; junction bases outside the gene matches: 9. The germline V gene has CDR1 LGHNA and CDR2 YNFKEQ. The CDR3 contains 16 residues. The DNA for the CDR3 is TGTGCCAGCAGCCCCCCCGAGACTAGCGTTTCCTACGAGCAGTACTTC. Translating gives CASSPPETSVSYEQYF.

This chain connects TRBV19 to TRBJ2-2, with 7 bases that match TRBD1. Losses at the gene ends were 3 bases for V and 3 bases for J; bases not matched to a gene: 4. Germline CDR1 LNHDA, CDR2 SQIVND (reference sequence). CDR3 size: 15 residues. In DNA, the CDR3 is TGTGCCAGTAGTATCACAGGGGTGGACACCGGGGAGCTGTTTTTT. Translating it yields CASSITGVDTGELFF.

CDR3 region: CASGPTGNHEQFF. The CDR3 DNA sequence: TGTGCCAGCGGGCCGACAGGAAATCATGAGCAGTTCTTC. The chain joins TRBV6-5 to TRBJ2-1; tentatively, D is TRBD1 (6 bases). The CDR3 spans 13 residues. V was pared by 8 bases and J by 8 bases, with 16 bases between. Germline CDR1 reads MNHEY; CDR2 reads SVGAGI.

The CDR3 DNA sequence: TGTGCCAGTACCTTACGCCGAGGACAGGGTACAGGTGGGGCCAACGTCCTGACTTTC. Translated, it gives CASTLRRGQGTGGANVLTF. This chain connects TRBV19 to TRBJ2-6, with 8 bases fitting TRBD1. Germline values: CDR1 LNHDA, CDR2 SQIVND (reference sequence). This CDR3 spans 19 amino acids. The ends lost 7 bases at V and 3 bases at J; junction bases unmatched: 17.

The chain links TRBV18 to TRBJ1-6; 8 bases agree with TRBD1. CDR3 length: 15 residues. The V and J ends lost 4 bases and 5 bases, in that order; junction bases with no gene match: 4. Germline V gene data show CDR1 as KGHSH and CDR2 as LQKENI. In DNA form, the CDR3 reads TGTGCCAGCTCACTTAGACAGGGGAATAATTCACCCCTCCACTTT. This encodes CASSLRQGNNSPLHF.

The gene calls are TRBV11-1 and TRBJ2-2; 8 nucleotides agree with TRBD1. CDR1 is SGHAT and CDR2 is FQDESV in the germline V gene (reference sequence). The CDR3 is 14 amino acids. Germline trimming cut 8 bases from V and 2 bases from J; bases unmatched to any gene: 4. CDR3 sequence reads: CASADRANTGELFF. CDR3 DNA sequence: TGTGCCAGCGCGGACAGGGCAAACACCGGGGAGCTGTTTTTT.

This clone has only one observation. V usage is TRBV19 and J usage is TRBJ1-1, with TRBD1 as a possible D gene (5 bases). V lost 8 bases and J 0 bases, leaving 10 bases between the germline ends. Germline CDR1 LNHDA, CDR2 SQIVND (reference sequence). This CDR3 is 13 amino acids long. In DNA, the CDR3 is TGTGCCAGTGGGCCAGGGATGAACACTGAAGCTTTCTTT. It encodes CASGPGMNTEAFF.

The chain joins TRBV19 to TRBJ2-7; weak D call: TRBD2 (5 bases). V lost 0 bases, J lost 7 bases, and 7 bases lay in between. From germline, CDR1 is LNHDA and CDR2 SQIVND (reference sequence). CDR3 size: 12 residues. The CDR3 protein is CASSIDPGEQYF. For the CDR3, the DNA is TGTGCCAGTAGTATAGACCCGGGGGAGCAGTACTTC.

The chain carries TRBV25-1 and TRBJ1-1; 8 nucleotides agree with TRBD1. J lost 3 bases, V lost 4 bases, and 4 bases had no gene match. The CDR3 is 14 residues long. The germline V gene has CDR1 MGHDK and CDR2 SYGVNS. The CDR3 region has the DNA TGTGCCAGCAGTGCGGGACAGGTCGACACTGAAGCTTTCTTT. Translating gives CASSAGQVDTEAFF.

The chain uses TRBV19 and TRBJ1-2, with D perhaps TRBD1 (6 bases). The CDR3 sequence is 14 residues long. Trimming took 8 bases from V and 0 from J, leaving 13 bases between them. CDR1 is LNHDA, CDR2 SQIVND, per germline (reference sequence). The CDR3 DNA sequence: TGTGCCAGTGCAACGAACAGGGCTAACTATGGCTACACCTTC. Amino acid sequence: CASATNRANYGYTF.

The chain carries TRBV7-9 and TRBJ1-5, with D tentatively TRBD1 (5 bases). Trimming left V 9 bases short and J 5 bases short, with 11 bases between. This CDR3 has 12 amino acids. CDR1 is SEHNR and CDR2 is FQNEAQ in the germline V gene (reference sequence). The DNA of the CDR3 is TGTGCCAGTGCGGGGCCGGATCAGCCCCAGCATTTT. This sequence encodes CASAGPDQPQHF.

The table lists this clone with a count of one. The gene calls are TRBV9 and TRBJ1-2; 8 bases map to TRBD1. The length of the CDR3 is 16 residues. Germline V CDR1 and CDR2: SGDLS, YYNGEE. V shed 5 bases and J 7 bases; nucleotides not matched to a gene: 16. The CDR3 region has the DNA TGTGCCAGCAGTCTCAACTACAGGGGGAATTTAGGTGGCTACACCTTC. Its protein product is CASSLNYRGNLGGYTF.

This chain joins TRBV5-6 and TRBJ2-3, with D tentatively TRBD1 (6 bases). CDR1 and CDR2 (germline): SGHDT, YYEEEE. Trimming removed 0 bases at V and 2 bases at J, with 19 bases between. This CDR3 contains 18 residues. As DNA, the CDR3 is TGTGCCAGCAGCTTGGAACTCACCGGGACACCAATCACAGATACGCAGTATTTT. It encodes CASSLELTGTPITDTQYF. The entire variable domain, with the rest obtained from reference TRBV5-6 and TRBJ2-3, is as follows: DAGVTQSPTHLIKTRGQQVTLRCSPKSGHDTVSWYQQALGQGPQFIFQYYEEEERQRGNFPDRFSGHQFPNYSSELNVNALLLGDSALYLCASSLELTGTPITDTQYFGPGTRLTVL.

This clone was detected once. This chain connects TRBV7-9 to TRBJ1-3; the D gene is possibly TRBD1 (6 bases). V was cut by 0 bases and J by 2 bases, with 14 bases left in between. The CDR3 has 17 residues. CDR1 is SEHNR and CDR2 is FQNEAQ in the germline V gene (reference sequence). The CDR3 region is CASSLARGHPAGNTIYF. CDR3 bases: TGTGCCAGCAGCTTAGCCCGGGGACACCCCGCTGGAAACACCATATATTTT.

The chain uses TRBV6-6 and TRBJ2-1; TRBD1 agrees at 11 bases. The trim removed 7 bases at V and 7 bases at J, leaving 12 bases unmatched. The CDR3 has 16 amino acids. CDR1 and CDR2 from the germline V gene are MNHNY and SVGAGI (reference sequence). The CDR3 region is CASNSLPGQGENEQFF. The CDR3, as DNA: TGTGCCAGCAACAGCCTCCCGGGACAGGGGGAAAATGAGCAGTTCTTC.

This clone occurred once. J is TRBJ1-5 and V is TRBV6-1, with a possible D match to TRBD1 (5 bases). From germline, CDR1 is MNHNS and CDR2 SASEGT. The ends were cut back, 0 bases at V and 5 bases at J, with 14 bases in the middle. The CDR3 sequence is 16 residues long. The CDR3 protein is CASSEAGGGSHQPQHF. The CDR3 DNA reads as TGTGCCAGCAGTGAAGCAGGCGGGGGATCGCATCAGCCCCAGCATTTT.

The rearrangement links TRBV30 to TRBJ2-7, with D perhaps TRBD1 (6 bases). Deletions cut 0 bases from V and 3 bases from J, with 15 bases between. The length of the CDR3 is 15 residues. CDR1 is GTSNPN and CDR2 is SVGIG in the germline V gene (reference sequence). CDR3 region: CAWSVKSGDGYEQYF. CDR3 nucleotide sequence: TGTGCCTGGAGTGTAAAGTCAGGGGATGGCTACGAGCAGTACTTC.

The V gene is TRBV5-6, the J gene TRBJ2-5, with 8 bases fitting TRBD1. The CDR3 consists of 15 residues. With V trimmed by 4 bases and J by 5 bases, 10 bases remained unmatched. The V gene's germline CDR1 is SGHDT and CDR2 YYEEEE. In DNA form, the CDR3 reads TGTGCCAGCAGCGCCGCAGGGGGCGGGAAGGAGACCCAGTACTTC. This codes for CASSAAGGGKETQYF.

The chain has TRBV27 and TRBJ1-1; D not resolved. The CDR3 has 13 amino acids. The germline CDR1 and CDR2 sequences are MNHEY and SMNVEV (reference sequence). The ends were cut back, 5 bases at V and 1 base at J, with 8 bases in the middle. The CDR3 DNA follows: TGTGCCAGCAGTCTTACAGAGAACACTGAAGCTTTCTTT. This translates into CASSLTENTEAFF.

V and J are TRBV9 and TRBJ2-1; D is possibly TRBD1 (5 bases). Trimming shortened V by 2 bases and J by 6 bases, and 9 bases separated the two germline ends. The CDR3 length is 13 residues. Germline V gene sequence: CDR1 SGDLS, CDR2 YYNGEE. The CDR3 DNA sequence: TGTGCCAGCAGCGTCTCAGGGTCCAATGAGCAGTTCTTC. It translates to CASSVSGSNEQFF.

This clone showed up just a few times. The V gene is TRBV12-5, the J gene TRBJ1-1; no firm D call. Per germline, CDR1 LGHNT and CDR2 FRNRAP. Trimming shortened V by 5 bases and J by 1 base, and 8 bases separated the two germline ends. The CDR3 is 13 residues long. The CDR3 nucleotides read TGTGCTAGTGGTGGACTCCGGAACACTGAAGCTTTCTTT. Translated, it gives CASGGLRNTEAFF.

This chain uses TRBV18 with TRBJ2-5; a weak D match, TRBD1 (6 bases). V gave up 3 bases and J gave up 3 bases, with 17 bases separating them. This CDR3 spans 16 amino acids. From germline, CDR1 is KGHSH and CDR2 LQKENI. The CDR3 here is CASSPRVVGQKETQYF. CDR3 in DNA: TGTGCCAGCTCACCCAGGGTGGTAGGACAGAAAGAGACCCAGTACTTC.

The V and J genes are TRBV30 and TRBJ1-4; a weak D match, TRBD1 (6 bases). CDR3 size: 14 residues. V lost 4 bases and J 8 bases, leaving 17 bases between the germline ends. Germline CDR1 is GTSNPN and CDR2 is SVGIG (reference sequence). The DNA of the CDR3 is TGTGCCTGGAACGGGTTGGGACATCGAGAAAAACTGTTTTTT. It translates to CAWNGLGHREKLFF.

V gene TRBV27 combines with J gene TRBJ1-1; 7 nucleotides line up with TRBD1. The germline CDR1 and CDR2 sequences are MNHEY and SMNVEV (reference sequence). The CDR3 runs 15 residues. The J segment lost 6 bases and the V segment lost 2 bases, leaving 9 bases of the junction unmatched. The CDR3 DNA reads TGTGCCAGCAGTTTAACCGACAGGGTCCGCGCTGAAGCTTTCTTT. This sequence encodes CASSLTDRVRAEAFF.

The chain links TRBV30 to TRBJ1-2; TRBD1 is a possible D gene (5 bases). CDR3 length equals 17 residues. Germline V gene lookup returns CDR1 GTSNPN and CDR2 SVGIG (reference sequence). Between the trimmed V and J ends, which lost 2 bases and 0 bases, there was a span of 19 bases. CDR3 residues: CAWSSLRAGETNYGYTF. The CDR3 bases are TGTGCCTGGAGTTCCCTTCGGGCGGGGGAAACTAACTATGGCTACACCTTC.